A selection of T cell receptor beta chains follows, all from one sample in a study of blood T cells in healthy people across ages. TCRdb reprocessed the 5' RACE reads with MiXCR, giving one entry per CDR3 protein. The sample lists 980,000 or so distinct CDR3 sequences, roughly 52% occurring once. The sequenced sample was blood. The receptors shown here come from a man aged 30-40 years in good health. Each CDR3 is given with its conserved first and last residue. Each record gives: V gene, J gene, CDR3 protein.

TRBV2	TRBJ1-5	CASSEALSRQPQHF
TRBV18	TRBJ1-1	CASSPGTGPNTEAFF
TRBV30	TRBJ2-1	CAWDSVDNEQFF
TRBV28	TRBJ1-2	CASAGGNYGYTF
TRBV13	TRBJ1-4	CASRSEANEKLFF
TRBV28	TRBJ2-3	CASSFSGVYSTDTQYF
TRBV29-1	TRBJ2-3	CSADRLDTQYF
TRBV9	TRBJ1-5	CASSVGFTRNQPQHF
TRBV7-3	TRBJ2-2	CASTSGGNTGELFF
TRBV7-8	TRBJ2-7	CASTTQGRVSYEQYF
TRBV11-3	TRBJ2-7	CASSLEGKIDGEQYF
TRBV15	TRBJ2-5	CATSRDRGFQETQYF
TRBV12-3/TRBV12-4	TRBJ1-6	CASSFRVTRNSPLHF
TRBV4-1	TRBJ1-4	CASSQGDRVPEKLFF
TRBV12-3/TRBV12-4	TRBJ1-5	CASSLYRKGSNQPQHF
TRBV29-1	TRBJ1-2	CSATSRGPANYGYTF
TRBV20-1	TRBJ1-2	CSASEGREPYGYTF
TRBV4-1	TRBJ2-3	CASSPPFGGYGTDTQYF
TRBV6-5	TRBJ1-2	CASSPPTGSGYTF
TRBV4-3	TRBJ2-1	CASSANSRTGFVDEQFF
TRBV27	TRBJ2-4	CASSTTSGGPKNIQYF
TRBV2	TRBJ1-5	CASSGEGDSNQPQHF
TRBV29-1	TRBJ2-5	CSVEPATEIQETQYF
TRBV7-9	TRBJ2-1	CASSLEGGDSYEQFF
TRBV29-1	TRBJ2-3	CSVELEWTDTQYF
TRBV19	TRBJ2-3	CASSSGLQTSTDTQYF
TRBV11-1	TRBJ2-6	CASSPVVGANVLTF
TRBV10-3	TRBJ2-1	CAISPDSGVHNEQFF
TRBV7-2	TRBJ2-7	CASSLPGPSYEQYF
TRBV6-6	TRBJ2-6	CASTIPRLSSGANVLTF
TRBV7-2	TRBJ2-7	CASRYILAGTAYEQYF
TRBV5-1	TRBJ2-1	CASSLGPEQFF
TRBV18	TRBJ2-5	CASSPGDTLQETQYF
TRBV7-2	TRBJ1-5	CASSVDKDQPQHF
TRBV5-1	TRBJ1-5	CASSSAGDQPQHF
TRBV7-9	TRBJ1-1	CATERGNTEAFF
TRBV30	TRBJ2-3	CAWSVTGAATSTDTQYF
TRBV6-1	TRBJ2-5	CASKVHRQETQYF
TRBV20-1	TRBJ2-2	CSAREADRTGELFF
TRBV15	TRBJ2-6	CATSTYGRSGANVLTF
TRBV4-2	TRBJ1-5	CASSQPLQGVAGNQPQHF
TRBV6-6	TRBJ2-1	CASSKPGQWGNEQFF
TRBV27	TRBJ2-1	CASSGQGSHNEQFF
TRBV6-2/TRBV6-3	TRBJ1-1	CASTETGGEAFF
TRBV4-1	TRBJ2-3	CASSQTSGRTDTQYF
TRBV7-2	TRBJ2-1	CASSLVGLAGGQFEQFF
TRBV27	TRBJ2-7	CASSPPDSRRQYF
TRBV6-1	TRBJ2-3	CASRMTTTDTQYF
TRBV20-1	TRBJ2-1	CSARVLAGFLEQFF
TRBV2	TRBJ1-6	CASSGIGDRNSPLHF
TRBV6-5	TRBJ2-3	CASSYSRTRASTDTQYF
TRBV7-3	TRBJ2-1	CASSLYGDLYNEQFF
TRBV29-1	TRBJ1-1	CSAGPEGGTEAFF
TRBV7-9	TRBJ1-1	CASSLTGDSAEAFF